These 7 T cell receptor beta chains were all obtained from the same sample, sequenced in a study of CD8 T cells in Susac syndrome. With random hexamers, reverse transcription was performed on roughly 0.5 to 1 ug of RNA. TCRdb recomputed calls from the immunoSEQ multiplex PCR reads with MiXCR, one row per CDR3 protein. Of fewer than 85,000 distinct CDR3 sequences in the sample, approximately 93% are singletons; the top ten hold over 0.45%. The material sequenced was CD8+ T cells from PBMCs. The receptors originated from a human donor with Susac syndrome.

V and J are TRBV2 and TRBJ2-7; unclear D gene. Germline CDR1 reads SNHLY; CDR2 reads FYNNEI. The CDR3 spans 12 residues. Trimming took 8 bases from V and 3 from J, leaving 11 bases between them. CDR3 in DNA: TGTGCCAGCTGCGGCAGCTTCTACGAGCAGTACTTC. This translates into CASCGSFYEQYF. The full variable domain, with the rest looked up from reference TRBV2 and TRBJ2-7, is EPEVTQTPSHQVTQMGQEVILRCVPISNHLYFYWYRQILGQKVEFLVSFYNNEISEKSEIFDDQFSVERPDGSNFTLKIRSTKLEDSAMYFCASCGSFYEQYFGPGTRLTVT.

The CDR3 coding sequence is TGTGCCAGCAGTTTGAACGACGGACCGAATCAGCCCCAGCATTTT. Its protein is CASSLNDGPNQPQHF. The J gene is TRBJ1-5, the V gene TRBV11-1, with no clear D. The CDR3 totals 15 residues. V was pared by 6 bases and J by 4 bases, with 16 bases between. Per germline, CDR1 SGHAT and CDR2 FQDESV (reference sequence).

V and J are TRBV2 and TRBJ2-7, with TRBD1 matching 11 bases. V shed 9 bases, J shed 7 bases, and the junction held 8 bases outside the gene matches. The germline V gene has CDR1 SNHLY and CDR2 FYNNEI. There are 13 residues in the CDR3. CDR3 bases: TGTGCCAGGGACGGACAGGGGGCGCGTGAGCAGTACTTC. It is translated as CARDGQGAREQYF.

This chain joins TRBV7-8 and TRBJ1-4; D gene unclear. The V and J ends lost 3 bases and 9 bases respectively, with 14 bases between them. Germline CDR1 and CDR2: SGHVS and FQNEAQ. The CDR3 runs to 14 residues. The CDR3 nucleotides read TGTGCCAGCAGCTTTACGGTGGGCGGCCAAAAACTGTTTTTT. Translation: CASSFTVGGQKLFF.

This chain links TRBV27 with TRBJ2-3, with D hard to call. Per germline, CDR1 MNHEY and CDR2 SMNVEV (reference sequence). This CDR3 comprises 13 residues. V was trimmed by 3 bases and J by 2 bases, leaving 6 bases between them. CDR3 region: CASSFMVTDTQYF. CDR3 DNA sequence: TGTGCCAGCAGTTTCATGGTCACAGATACGCAGTATTTT.

This chain connects TRBV7-9 to TRBJ2-7; D call uncertain. V was shortened by 4 bases and J by 2 bases, with 12 bases between the two germline ends. This CDR3 has 14 residues. The germline gives CDR1 SEHNR, CDR2 FQNEAQ (reference sequence). The CDR3 region is CASSSRNGAYEQYF. CDR3 DNA sequence: TGTGCCAGCAGCTCTCGGAACGGAGCCTACGAGCAGTACTTC.

This clonotype was recorded only once. The chain has TRBV2 and TRBJ2-4, with TRBD2 identical over 10 bases. This CDR3 is built from 16 residues. Trimming took 6 bases from V and 9 from J; bases not matched to a gene: 14. Germline V lookup: CDR1 SNHLY, CDR2 FYNNEI. CDR3 sequence: CASSPGGLAAGGIQYF. CDR3 DNA: TGTGCCAGCAGCCCCGGAGGACTAGCGGCGGGGGGCATTCAGTACTTC.